The 8 T cell receptor beta chains given below trace back to one sample, sequenced in a study of blood T cell repertoires in COVID-19. The method was immunoSEQ multiplex PCR; TCRdb's version includes in-frame clones alone and lacks a portion of them. The sample lists approximately 230,000 clones, 85% to 90% occurring once. What was sequenced was PBMCs or T cells enriched from blood (not recorded which). Receptor source: a woman between 45 and 65 years old with acute COVID-19.

The V gene is TRBV30, the J gene TRBJ1-5; the D gene is possibly TRBD1 (5 bases). Germline V lookup: CDR1 GTSNPN, CDR2 SVGIG (reference sequence). The germline V and J ends were trimmed by 2 bases and 5 bases, with 10 bases remaining between them. CDR3 size: 13 residues. This CDR3 is CAWSRQNDQPQHF. CDR3 DNA sequence: TGTGCCTGGAGTAGACAGAACGATCAGCCCCAGCATTTT.

V usage is TRBV7-9 and J usage is TRBJ1-6; TRBD1 might be the D (5 bases). Germline CDR1 SEHNR, CDR2 FQNEAQ (reference sequence). The CDR3 is 14 amino acids. Trimming removed 4 bases at V and 8 bases at J, with 12 bases between. The CDR3 region has the DNA TGTGCCAGCAGCTCGGGACTTGGGGATTCACCCCTCCACTTT. This translates into CASSSGLGDSPLHF. Full variable domain (remainder filled in from reference TRBV7-9 and TRBJ1-6): DTGVSQNPRHKITKRGQNVTFRCDPISEHNRLYWYRQTLGQGPEFLTYFQNEAQLEKSRLLSDRFSAERPKGSFSTLEIQRTEQGDSAMYLCASSSGLGDSPLHFGNGTRLTVT.

The chain's CDR3 is CASGLASGSYGEQFF. CDR3 nucleotides: TGTGCTAGTGGTTTGGCTAGCGGGAGCTATGGTGAGCAGTTCTTC. The V and J genes are TRBV12-5 and TRBJ2-1, with TRBD2 matching 10 bases. The CDR3 is made up of 15 amino acids. V dropped 1 base and J dropped 9; count of bases not matched to a gene: 6. Looked up from germline, CDR1 is LGHNT and CDR2 is FRNRAP.

This clone showed up just once. This sample includes further DNA sequences coding for the same CDR3. The chain couples TRBV18 to TRBJ1-1, with 9 bases that match TRBD1. Trimming took 3 bases from V and 2 from J; bases not matched to a gene: 1. In germline, CDR1 is KGHSH, CDR2 LQKENI. The CDR3 runs to 14 residues. Written as DNA, the CDR3 is TGTGCCAGCTCACCGGGACAGGGCAACACTGAAGCTTTCTTT. Its protein is CASSPGQGNTEAFF.

The chain combines TRBV30 with TRBJ2-2, with D hard to call. Trimming left V 0 bases short and J 2 bases short, with 7 bases between. There are 14 residues in the CDR3. The germline V gene encodes CDR1 GTSNPN and CDR2 SVGIG (reference sequence). CDR3 protein: CAWSVHSNTGELFF. The DNA for the CDR3 is TGTGCCTGGAGTGTGCACTCTAACACCGGGGAGCTGTTTTTT.

J is TRBJ2-7 and V is TRBV29-1, with 7 positions matching TRBD2. V was pared by 6 bases and J by 3 bases, with 23 bases of the junction left unmatched. CDR3 length: 18 residues. Germline CDR1 SQVTM, CDR2 ANQGSEA. The CDR3 nucleotides are TGCAGCGTATCCGGCGGGGGTTCTTACCCCCTCGGGGGCTACGAGCAGTACTTC. This gives the protein CSVSGGGSYPLGGYEQYF.

The chain recombines TRBV28 with TRBJ2-7, with 10 bases identical to TRBD2. V lost 4 bases, J lost 3 bases, and 9 bases stayed unmatched. Germline V gene data show CDR1 as MDHEN and CDR2 as SYDVKM. The CDR3 extends over 16 amino acids. The CDR3 DNA reads TGTGCCAGCAGTTCCAGGACTAGCGGCCTATTCTACGAGCAGTACTTC. Its translation: CASSSRTSGLFYEQYF. Based on the CDR3 plus reference TRBV28 and TRBJ2-7, the full variable domain is DVKVTQSSRYLVKRTGEKVFLECVQDMDHENMFWYRQDPGLGLRLIYFSYDVKMKEKGDIPEGYSVSREKKERFSLILESASTNQTSMYLCASSSRTSGLFYEQYFGPGTRLTVT.

This clone was found once. The V gene is TRBV29-1, the J gene TRBJ2-5, with a weak D call TRBD2 (5 bases). The CDR3 is 16 residues long. V lost 0 bases to trimming and J lost 0 bases, with 14 bases between them. Germline V lookup: CDR1 SQVTM, CDR2 ANQGSEA. CDR3 nucleotides: TGCAGCGTTGAAGAAGGCTGGGAGATGTACCAAGAGACCCAGTACTTC. This sequence encodes CSVEEGWEMYQETQYF.